This entry concerns a single T cell receptor beta chain. Antigen specificity is unknown. V lost 6 bases and J lost 2, with 4 bases in between. This CDR3 is 11 amino acids long. The data were taken from a study of T cell responses to AZD1222 COVID-19 vaccine. The wider study: Both about-4-week and about-12-week second-dose recipients were combined. Study-wide results and caveats: Females outnumbered males among donors, who were mostly white British; clonal diversity was possibly underestimated.

TCRdb's copy holds only in-frame clones and misses some; the assay was immunoSEQ multiplex PCR. Among about 120,000 clones listed, about 90% were seen once. J is TRBJ1-2 and V is TRBV12-3 or TRBV12-4; D uncertain. This receptor was identified in an adult in good health. The source was peripheral blood, collected on day 0 of AZD1222 vaccination. In DNA, the CDR3 is TGTGCCAGCAGGCAGAACTATGGCTACACCTTC. Protein sequence: CASRQNYGYTF.